Below, 15 T cell receptor beta chains from the same sample are listed, as sequenced in a study of cytomegalovirus exposure and HLA in healthy donors. Here immunoSEQ multiplex PCR was the method, and the copy in TCRdb shows in-frame clones only, minus some. The sample has 130,000 or so clones, 85% to 90% seen once. The material sequenced was PBMCs. The receptor source for this set is a woman aged 18-29 years in good health and CMV-seropositive.

The chain employs TRBV6-5 and TRBJ2-3; 9 positions match TRBD1. Trimming at V came to 5 bases and at J to 4 bases, leaving 7 bases not matched to a gene. The CDR3 extends over 15 amino acids. Germline V gene data show CDR1 as MNHEY and CDR2 as SVGAGI. CDR3 in amino acids: CASSTGQGRADTQYF. CDR3 DNA sequence: TGTGCCAGCAGTACGGGACAGGGCCGCGCAGATACGCAGTATTTT.

The chain carries TRBV19 and TRBJ1-1, with 7 bases lining up with TRBD1. This CDR3 comprises 14 residues. V gave up 6 bases and J gave up 0 bases; unmatched junction bases: 4. Germline CDR1 and CDR2: LNHDA and SQIVND (reference sequence). DNA of the CDR3: TGTGCCAGTAGCGCACAGGGGATGAACACTGAAGCTTTCTTT. Protein sequence: CASSAQGMNTEAFF.

The chain has TRBV7-8 and TRBJ1-1, with D uncertain. This CDR3 has 13 residues. CDR1 is SGHVS and CDR2 is FQNEAQ in the germline V gene. The germline V and J ends were trimmed by 2 bases and 3 bases, with 7 bases remaining between them. The CDR3 nucleotides read TGTGCCAGCAGCTTACCTCAGGACACTGAAGCTTTCTTT. The encoded protein is CASSLPQDTEAFF.

The CDR3 sequence is CASSTRDFGSGANVLTF. The CDR3 coding sequence is TGTGCCAGCAGCACCAGGGACTTCGGCTCTGGGGCCAACGTCCTGACTTTC. The J gene is TRBJ2-6, the V gene TRBV7-9; D may be TRBD2 (6 bases). The germline V gene has CDR1 SEHNR and CDR2 FQNEAQ (reference sequence). The CDR3 consists of 17 residues. V lost 5 bases and J 0 bases, leaving 14 bases between the germline ends.

CDR3 in amino acids: CASRRTGWSEELFF. CDR3 nucleotide sequence: TGTGCCAGTAGGAGGACAGGCTGGAGTGAGGAGCTGTTTTTT. The V and J genes are TRBV19 and TRBJ2-2; 7 bases agree with TRBD1. CDR3 length: 14 residues. V shed 6 bases, J shed 10 bases, and the junction held 11 bases outside the gene matches. Germline V gives CDR1 LNHDA, CDR2 SQIVND (reference sequence).

The chain carries TRBV7-2 and TRBJ1-2, with a weak D call TRBD1 (5 bases). The CDR3 consists of 18 residues. V lost 3 bases and J lost 1, with 21 bases in between. Germline values: CDR1 SGHTA, CDR2 FQGNSA. CDR3 sequence (DNA): TGTGCCAGCAGCTTTAGCTCGGCAGGGCTCCAATTTAACTATGGCTACACCTTC. Its protein is CASSFSSAGLQFNYGYTF.

CDR3 bases: TGTGCCAGCAGCTCCGGAACGGGGAAGGCTAATGAAAAACTGTTTTTT. Its protein product is CASSSGTGKANEKLFF. The chain combines TRBV28 with TRBJ1-4; D uncertain. The V end lost 6 bases, the J end lost 3 bases, and 17 bases lay between the germline ends. The CDR3 spans 16 residues. Germline values: CDR1 MDHEN, CDR2 SYDVKM.

A few counts support this clone. The rearrangement uses TRBV5-1 and TRBJ2-3; 13 bases are a match to TRBD2. From germline, CDR1 is SGHRS and CDR2 YFSETQ. J lost 1 base, V lost 1 base, and 9 bases had no gene match. The CDR3 covers 19 residues. For the CDR3, the DNA is TGCGCCAGCAGCTTGCTTCCCCAAGGGACTAGCGGGGGCACAGATACGCAGTATTTT. Its protein is CASSLLPQGTSGGTDTQYF.

The rearrangement joins TRBV28 to TRBJ1-1; a weak D match, TRBD1 (5 bases). Germline V gene data show CDR1 as MDHEN and CDR2 as SYDVKM. V was shortened by 3 bases and J by 3 bases, with 14 bases between the two germline ends. This CDR3 region has 15 residues. The CDR3 DNA reads as TGTGCCAGCAGTTTGTCAGGGATAGGTCACACTGAAGCTTTCTTT. Translation gives CASSLSGIGHTEAFF.

The V and J genes are TRBV4-3 and TRBJ2-2; 11 nucleotides align to TRBD2. V shed 4 bases, J shed 1 base, and the junction held 8 bases outside the gene matches. Looked up from germline, CDR1 is LGHNA and CDR2 is YSLEER. The CDR3 totals 18 residues. The chain's CDR3 is CASSPVLAGGQNTGELFF. Here the CDR3 DNA reads TGCGCCAGCAGCCCCGTCCTAGCGGGGGGCCAGAACACCGGGGAGCTGTTTTTT.

The genes are TRBV5-5 and TRBJ2-7; possibly TRBD1 for D (5 bases). Trimming removed 0 bases from V and 0 bases from J, with 7 bases in between. CDR1 is SGHKS and CDR2 is YYEKEE in the germline V gene (reference sequence). This CDR3 is built from 14 residues. This chain's CDR3 is CASSLDRNSYEQYF. The CDR3 nucleotides are TGTGCCAGCAGCTTGGACAGGAACTCCTACGAGCAGTACTTC.

The chain joins TRBV5-1 to TRBJ1-3, with D possibly TRBD1 on 6 matching bases. Trimming shortened V by 5 bases and J by 0 bases, and 12 bases separated the two germline ends. From germline, CDR1 is SGHRS and CDR2 YFSETQ. The CDR3 covers 15 residues. CDR3 sequence reads: CASRPTGTSGNTIYF. DNA for the CDR3: TGCGCCAGCAGACCAACAGGGACCTCTGGAAACACCATATATTTT.

This chain joins TRBV9 and TRBJ1-6; 7 bases map to TRBD1. The ends lost 6 bases at V and 5 bases at J; junction bases unmatched: 5. There are 14 residues in the CDR3. Germline CDR1 and CDR2: SGDLS and YYNGEE. CDR3 sequence (DNA): TGTGCCAGCAACAGGGGCGCCGATAATTCACCCCTCCACTTT. Translation: CASNRGADNSPLHF.

The V and J genes are TRBV28 and TRBJ2-1; 13 positions match TRBD2. With V trimmed by 5 bases and J by 4 bases, 8 bases remained unmatched. From germline, CDR1 is MDHEN and CDR2 SYDVKM. The CDR3 totals 17 residues. The CDR3 DNA follows: TGTGCCAGCAGTATCACCGGGACTAGCGGGGTTTACAATGAGCAGTTCTTC. Its translation is CASSITGTSGVYNEQFF.

CDR3 in DNA: TGTGCCAGCAGTTTAAAGGCTAGCGGGGATGCGACCCAGTACTTC. This sequence encodes CASSLKASGDATQYF. The rearrangement links TRBV28 to TRBJ2-5, with 9 bases lining up with TRBD2. Germline V lookup: CDR1 MDHEN, CDR2 SYDVKM. The V gene end was trimmed by 2 bases and the J gene end by 7 bases; junction bases not matched to a gene: 8. This CDR3 spans 15 amino acids.